The 16 T cell receptor beta chains below come from one sample, sequenced in a study of T-cell reconstitution after alpha-beta-depleted transplantation in children. Preparation of the TCRbeta library used unique molecular identifiers. TCRdb itself ran the PCR reads through MiXCR, one entry per CDR3 protein. The table includes just over 950,000 distinct CDR3 sequences, roughly 31% detected once. The sequencing here drew on PBMCs, mostly from graft donor cells, taken 360 days after TCRalphabeta/CD19-depleted stem cell transplant. The receptors were gathered from a boy under three years old who had a stem cell transplant for SCID, so the T cells may come from the graft donor.

The chain links TRBV11-3 to TRBJ2-2, with 8 bases that match TRBD1. Germline trimming cut 5 bases from V and 1 base from J; bases unmatched to any gene: 6. Germline V gene sequence: CDR1 SGHNT, CDR2 YENEEA. There are 16 residues in the CDR3. Written as DNA, the CDR3 is TGTGCCAGCAGCCCGGGAGACAGGGGGAACACCGGGGAGCTGTTTTTT. Translated: CASSPGDRGNTGELFF.

The chain couples TRBV29-1 to TRBJ2-3, with 7 bases matching TRBD1. The CDR3 has 15 amino acids. CDR1 SQVTM and CDR2 ANQGSEA come from the germline V gene. The trim removed 1 base at V and 4 bases at J, leaving 8 bases unmatched. The CDR3, as DNA: TGCAGCGTTGAAGCTCCCGACAGGGCGCCAGATACGCAGTATTTT. The encoded protein is CSVEAPDRAPDTQYF.

The gene calls are TRBV5-1 and TRBJ2-2; possibly TRBD2 for D (5 bases). The CDR3 sequence is 16 residues long. The germline gives CDR1 SGHRS, CDR2 YFSETQ. V gave up 0 bases and J gave up 5 bases, with 14 bases separating them. The CDR3 loop reads CASSLVWIRGTGELFF. The CDR3 nucleotides read TGCGCCAGCAGCTTGGTTTGGATTCGAGGGACCGGGGAGCTGTTTTTT.

The CDR3 sequence: CASSYGYGGPLSTDTQYF. The DNA for the CDR3 is TGTGCCAGCAGTTACGGCTACGGGGGGCCCCTTAGCACAGATACGCAGTATTTT. The chain employs TRBV6-5 and TRBJ2-3, with a tentative D call TRBD2 (7 bases). Trimming pared 2 bases from V and 0 bases from J, leaving 18 bases between. Germline V gene sequence: CDR1 MNHEY, CDR2 SVGAGI. The CDR3 runs 18 residues.

This clonotype was counted only a few times. The chain employs TRBV6-2 or TRBV6-3 and TRBJ2-1; D tentatively fits TRBD1 or TRBD2 (5 bases each). Germline V CDR1 and CDR2: MNHEY, SVGEGT. The CDR3 loop spans 14 amino acids. The V gene lost 2 bases and the J gene lost 6 bases, with 11 bases spanning the gap. CDR3: CASSYKAGTNEQFF. The DNA for the CDR3 is TGTGCCAGCAGTTACAAGGCAGGGACCAATGAGCAGTTCTTC.

V gene TRBV20-1 combines with J gene TRBJ1-5; 7 nucleotides match TRBD1. Trimming at V came to 6 bases and at J to 0 bases, leaving 17 bases not matched to a gene. The CDR3 has 18 amino acids. Looked up from germline, CDR1 is DFQATT and CDR2 is SNEGSKA (reference sequence). The CDR3 nucleotides read TGCAGTGCGCCAAGCCCCGGGACAGCAGTTTATAGCAATCAGCCCCAGCATTTT. Translation: CSAPSPGTAVYSNQPQHF.

This clonotype was seen a handful of times. The V gene is TRBV20-1, the J gene TRBJ2-5; 7 bases are shared with TRBD1. The CDR3 contains 14 residues. J lost 4 bases, V lost 3 bases, and 8 bases had no gene match. In germline, CDR1 is DFQATT, CDR2 SNEGSKA (reference sequence). As DNA, the CDR3 is TGCAGTGCTAGTCCGACAGGGTCCTTAGAGACCCAGTACTTC. This codes for CSASPTGSLETQYF.

This clonotype was detected a few times. This chain uses TRBV28 with TRBJ2-2; TRBD1 agrees at 8 bases. Germline V gene sequence: CDR1 MDHEN, CDR2 SYDVKM. The CDR3 sequence is 19 residues long. With V trimmed by 7 bases and J by 4 bases, 20 bases remained unmatched. The CDR3, as DNA: TGTGCCAGCACCAGCCGGGGACAGGAGCAGCTTTCCCTCACCGGGGAGCTGTTTTTT. Translating it yields CASTSRGQEQLSLTGELFF.

The chain links TRBV5-1 to TRBJ2-6; TRBD1 aligns across 10 bases. The junction had 6 bases not matched to a gene; V was cut back by 4 bases and J by 2 bases. The CDR3 has 17 residues. Looked up from germline, CDR1 is SGHRS and CDR2 is YFSETQ. CDR3 nucleotides: TGCGCCAGCAGCACGGGACAGGGGTCGACTGGGGCCAACGTCCTGACTTTC. Translated: CASSTGQGSTGANVLTF.

This clonotype occurred a few times. The rearrangement joins TRBV9 to TRBJ2-7; 8 nucleotides match TRBD1. The germline V gene has CDR1 SGDLS and CDR2 YYNGEE. The CDR3 is made up of 15 amino acids. The junction had 9 bases not matched to a gene; V was cut back by 5 bases and J by 2 bases. The CDR3: CASSHSRTGPYEQYF. The CDR3 region has the DNA TGTGCCAGCAGTCATTCAAGGACAGGGCCCTACGAGCAGTACTTC.

This clonotype was detected only a few times. V and J are TRBV5-6 and TRBJ2-7; D remains unclear. The ends were cut back, 0 bases at V and 4 bases at J, with 14 bases in the middle. Germline CDR1 and CDR2: SGHDT and YYEEEE. This CDR3 is built from 15 residues. The CDR3 nucleotides read TGTGCCAGCAGCTTGGCCCCGGATCCATTTTACGAGCAGTACTTC. Its translation: CASSLAPDPFYEQYF.

The chain recombines TRBV4-1 with TRBJ1-4, with TRBD1 identical over 10 bases. The CDR3 has 18 residues. The V gene's germline CDR1 is MGHRA and CDR2 YSYEKL. J was trimmed by 4 bases and V by 0 bases; bases with no gene match: 8. CDR3 DNA: TGCGCCAGCAGCCAAGATTGGTTAGGACAGGGGGATAATGAAAAACTGTTTTTT. Translating it yields CASSQDWLGQGDNEKLFF.

This clonotype was counted at least ten times. The junction shows a germline mismatch at one end, possibly a read error. The V and J genes are TRBV5-1 and TRBJ2-7; D unclear. The length of the CDR3 is 13 residues. From germline, CDR1 is SGHRS and CDR2 YFSETQ. The CDR3 protein is CASSLGSGYEQYF. The CDR3 DNA sequence: TGTGCCAGCAGCTTAGGTTCAGGCTACGAGCAGTACTTC.

This chain uses TRBV3-1 with TRBJ2-5, with TRBD2 matching over 9 bases. The V segment lost 4 bases and the J segment 7 bases; nucleotides outside the gene matches: 10. The V gene's germline CDR1 is LGHDT and CDR2 YNNKEL (reference sequence). The length of the CDR3 is 15 residues. The CDR3 here is CASSRQLAGRGTQYF. The CDR3 nucleotides read TGTGCCAGCAGCCGCCAACTAGCGGGTCGCGGGACCCAGTACTTC.

Details on this clonotype: The DNA is omitted, as the CDR3 cannot be located on it reliably, and the CDR3 follows TCRdb's listing. This chain uses TRBV24-1 with TRBJ2-3; TRBD1, the table's D call, lacks a check against the DNA. The CDR3 contains 17 residues when both ends are counted. Per the germline V gene, CDR1 is KGHDR and CDR2 is SFDVKD. This chain's CDR3 is CATSDFRGQGSTDTQYF.

The chain couples TRBV3-1 to TRBJ2-4; D is ambiguous. Trimming shortened V by 1 base and J by 3 bases, and 13 bases separated the two germline ends. This CDR3 is 16 amino acids long. Germline V gives CDR1 LGHDT, CDR2 YNNKEL (reference sequence). The CDR3 spells CASSQVGSRIKNIQYF. CDR3 bases: TGTGCCAGCAGCCAAGTTGGCAGTCGCATCAAAAACATTCAGTACTTC.